The next 21 T cell receptor beta chains were all read from a single sample in a study of control samples from healthy donors and cancer patients. Measured with immunoSEQ multiplex PCR; TCRdb has only the in-frame clones, and not every one. The repertoire holds roughly 150,000 clones, 80% to 95% seen once, with about 0.64% in the top ten. Source material: blood. The receptors were sampled from a woman under 40 in good health.

The rearrangement joins TRBV4-1 to TRBJ2-3; the D is unclear. V gave up 0 bases and J gave up 2 bases, with 9 bases separating them. CDR3 size: 15 residues. Germline-derived CDR1 and CDR2 are MGHRA and YSYEKL. The CDR3 region has the DNA TGCGCCAGCAGCCAAGAATCCGCGCCCACAGATACGCAGTATTTT. This codes for CASSQESAPTDTQYF.

The chain couples TRBV7-8 to TRBJ1-3; D ambiguous. CDR1 SGHVS and CDR2 FQNEAQ come from the germline V gene. The CDR3 extends over 16 amino acids. Trimming cost V 1 base and J 0 bases, with 10 bases left between them. In DNA form, the CDR3 reads TGTGCCAGCAGCTTAGGTATACCCGCCTCTGGAAACACCATATATTTT. This codes for CASSLGIPASGNTIYF.

V is TRBV29-1 and J is TRBJ1-1, with D possibly TRBD1 on 5 matching bases. This CDR3 comprises 13 residues. Germline CDR1 reads SQVTM; CDR2 reads ANQGSEA. V lost 2 bases and J lost 0, with 7 bases in between. CDR3 residues: CSVERQLNTEAFF. The CDR3 DNA reads TGCAGCGTTGAAAGACAGCTGAACACTGAAGCTTTCTTT.

The chain is built from TRBV5-4 and TRBJ1-1; D is ambiguous. CDR1 is SGHNT and CDR2 is YYREEE in the germline V gene (reference sequence). The CDR3 consists of 16 residues. Trimming pared 1 base from V and 1 base from J, leaving 14 bases between. The CDR3 nucleotides are TGTGCCAGCAGCTTGTTGGTAGGGCAAGGGAACACTGAAGCTTTCTTT. Its protein is CASSLLVGQGNTEAFF.

Here the CDR3 reads CATSDSQRWGYTF. CDR3 DNA: TGTGCCACCAGTGATTCCCAAAGATGGGGCTACACCTTC. The chain has TRBV24-1 and TRBJ1-2; D gene unclear. Trimming removed 2 bases at V and 8 bases at J, with 11 bases between. CDR3 length: 13 amino acids. Looked up from germline, CDR1 is KGHDR and CDR2 is SFDVKD.

This chain joins TRBV6-1 and TRBJ1-2, with D hard to call. The V end was cut by 1 base, the J end by 4 bases, with 16 bases between. CDR1 is MNHNS, CDR2 SASEGT, per germline. The CDR3 has 16 amino acids. DNA for the CDR3: TGTGCCAGCAGTGAAGATAGCCATCGCCTTCCCTATGGCTACACCTTC. It encodes CASSEDSHRLPYGYTF.

The chain has TRBV7-9 and TRBJ2-7, with 7 positions matching TRBD2. Gene TRBJ2-5 matches the end of the DNA better, so the J call may be wrong. CDR1 and CDR2 from the germline V gene are SEHNR and FQNEAQ (reference sequence). CDR3 size: 14 residues. Here the CDR3 reads CASSLAGGEETQYF. In DNA, the CDR3 is TGTGCCAGCAGCTTAGCTGGGGGGGAAGAGACCCAGTACTTC.

This clone was detected only once. In DNA form, the CDR3 reads TGCAGTGCTCGTGGGGATGGAGGCGGTACGCAGTATTTT. It yields the protein CSARGDGGGTQYF. V gene TRBV20-1 combines with J gene TRBJ2-3; tentatively, D is TRBD2 (5 bases). V lost 5 bases and J 8 bases, leaving 17 bases between the germline ends. This CDR3 has 13 amino acids. Germline assignment: CDR1 DFQATT and CDR2 SNEGSKA (reference sequence).

V gene TRBV20-1 combines with J gene TRBJ2-1; no clear D gene. The V gene lost 6 bases and the J gene lost 5 bases, with 8 bases spanning the gap. This CDR3 comprises 11 residues. Germline CDR1 DFQATT, CDR2 SNEGSKA (reference sequence). Here the CDR3 DNA reads TGCAGTGCCCGACTGAACAATGAGCAGTTCTTC. This gives the protein CSARLNNEQFF.

Of note for this clone: At one of its ends the junction is not consistent with the germline gene, which may arise from a read error. The chain combines TRBV19 with TRBJ1-1; weak D call: TRBD1 (6 bases). Germline V gene lookup returns CDR1 LNHDA and CDR2 SQIVND (reference sequence). The CDR3 runs 14 residues. The chain's CDR3 is CASSTGQLYTEAFF. CDR3 bases: TGTGCCAGCAGTACAGGGCAGCTCTACACTGAAGCTTTCTTT.

The CDR3 is CASGTGVGTDTQYF. CDR3 in DNA: TGTGCCAGCGGGACAGGGGTTGGCACAGATACGCAGTATTTT. The chain recombines TRBV28 with TRBJ2-3, with TRBD1 matching 10 bases. CDR1 and CDR2 (germline): MDHEN, SYDVKM. This CDR3 is built from 14 residues. Trimming cost V 8 bases and J 1 base; bases outside gene matches: 3.

The V and J genes are TRBV19 and TRBJ1-1; 7 nucleotides agree with TRBD1. The CDR3 is made up of 14 amino acids. V dropped 2 bases and J dropped 1; count of bases not matched to a gene: 1. Germline values: CDR1 LNHDA, CDR2 SQIVND (reference sequence). For the CDR3, the DNA is TGTGCCAGTAGTATACAGGGGGGGAACACTGAAGCTTTCTTT. Protein product: CASSIQGGNTEAFF.

In this sample, this clone turned up once. V gene TRBV3-1 (or the pseudogene TRBV3-2) combines with J gene TRBJ2-1; D possibly uses TRBD1 or TRBD2 (6 bases each). The CDR3 length is 16 residues. Germline CDR1 is LGHDT and CDR2 is YNNKEL (reference sequence). V lost 0 bases to trimming and J lost 2 bases, with 11 bases between them. CDR3: CASSQEGAGPYNEQFF. CDR3 DNA sequence: TGTGCCAGCAGCCAAGAGGGGGCGGGACCCTACAATGAGCAGTTCTTC.

CDR3: CASRTGTSGGSSYEQYF. As DNA, the CDR3 is TGTGCCAGCAGGACCGGGACTAGCGGGGGGAGCTCCTACGAGCAGTACTTC. The V gene is TRBV2, the J gene TRBJ2-7; 15 bases align to TRBD2. With V trimmed by 6 bases and J by 0 bases, 6 bases remained unmatched. This CDR3 is 17 amino acids long. The germline CDR1 and CDR2 sequences are SNHLY and FYNNEI.

J is TRBJ1-2 and V is TRBV6-5; D is unresolved. Germline V gene data show CDR1 as MNHEY and CDR2 as SVGAGI. Trimming removed 6 bases at V and 14 bases at J, with 13 bases between. This CDR3 has 10 amino acids. The CDR3 protein is CASRDEIETF. CDR3 sequence (DNA): TGTGCCAGCAGGGACGAAATAGAAACCTTC.

J is TRBJ2-5 and V is TRBV9, with TRBD2 as a possible D gene (5 bases). There are 14 residues in the CDR3. The V end lost 3 bases, the J end lost 2 bases, and 11 bases lay between the germline ends. In germline, CDR1 is SGDLS, CDR2 YYNGEE. CDR3 sequence reads: CASSAGEIQETQYF. In DNA form, the CDR3 reads TGTGCCAGCAGCGCCGGGGAAATACAAGAGACCCAGTACTTC.

The chain recombines TRBV28 with TRBJ2-1; 8 bases align to TRBD2. Trimming removed 6 bases from V and 9 bases from J; junction bases left unmatched: 13. This CDR3 has 15 residues. The germline V gene encodes CDR1 MDHEN and CDR2 SYDVKM. The CDR3 reads CASSRTSFIGSEQFF. CDR3 nucleotide sequence: TGTGCCAGCAGCAGGACTAGCTTTATAGGGAGTGAGCAGTTCTTC.

CDR3 region: CASSPMGNTEAFF. CDR3 nucleotides: TGTGCCAGCAGCCCCATGGGGAACACTGAAGCTTTCTTT. The gene calls are TRBV5-4 and TRBJ1-1; D not resolved. This CDR3 region has 13 residues. With 4 bases removed from V and 1 base from J, the gap between germline ends came to 8 bases. Germline V gene lookup returns CDR1 SGHNT and CDR2 YYREEE (reference sequence). Drawing the rest from reference TRBV5-4 and TRBJ1-1, the complete variable domain is ETGVTQSPTHLIKTRGQQVTLRCSSQSGHNTVSWYQQALGQGPQFIFQYYREEENGRGNFPPRFSGLQFPNYSSELNVNALELDDSALYLCASSPMGNTEAFFGQGTRLTVV.

This chain joins TRBV2 and TRBJ1-5; D remains ambiguous. The germline V and J ends were trimmed by 9 bases and 6 bases, with 24 bases remaining between them. CDR3 length: 16 residues. The V gene's germline CDR1 is SNHLY and CDR2 FYNNEI. The CDR3 spells CASGPSRAQNGQPQHF. The CDR3 DNA reads as TGTGCCAGTGGCCCCAGTAGGGCGCAAAACGGTCAGCCCCAGCATTTT.

The gene calls are TRBV4-1 and TRBJ2-7, with TRBD2 matching 7 bases. V was clipped by 2 bases and J by 4 bases; unmatched bases: 14. This CDR3 has 17 residues. CDR1 and CDR2 from the germline V gene are MGHRA and YSYEKL. The CDR3 coding sequence is TGCGCCAGCAGCCAAAGGGGAGTAACCAGCGGGATATACGAGCAGTACTTC. Its translation is CASSQRGVTSGIYEQYF.

The chain joins TRBV18 to TRBJ1-1; a weak D match, TRBD1 (5 bases). Germline CDR1 KGHSH, CDR2 LQKENI. Trimming left V 6 bases short and J 5 bases short, with 19 bases between. The CDR3 totals 15 residues. CDR3 sequence reads: CASSPEGQGGTEAFF. The DNA of the CDR3 is TGTGCCAGCTCCCCAGAGGGCCAGGGAGGAACTGAAGCTTTCTTT.